The 21 T cell receptor beta chains given below trace back to one sample, sequenced in a study of response to subunit inactivated influenza vaccine. TCRdb processed the RT-PCR reads anew with MiXCR; each CDR3 protein has one entry. The sample lists approximately 170,000 distinct CDR3 sequences, approximately 12% occurring once. The same specimen was also included in a second study, on T cells expressing NK-cell markers. That source reports: TCR beta cDNA was made by 5'RACE template switching with UMIs.

This sample comprised CD8+ T cells sorted from PBMCs, obtained 11 to 12 days after vaccination. All receptors come from a man aged 50 to 59 who received an inactivated influenza vaccine.

The V gene is TRBV6-5, the J gene TRBJ2-5, with 9 nucleotides matching TRBD2. The V gene end was trimmed by 2 bases and the J gene end by 1 base; junction bases not matched to a gene: 2. The CDR3 sequence is 15 residues long. Per the germline V gene, CDR1 is MNHEY and CDR2 is SVGAGI. The DNA for the CDR3 is TGTGCCAGCAGTTACGTAGCGGGAGTCCAAGAGACCCAGTACTTC. Protein: CASSYVAGVQETQYF.

The table lists this clonotype with many counts. This sequence joins TRBV28 and TRBJ2-1; D is unresolved. Germline CDR1 and CDR2: MDHEN and SYDVKM. The V and J ends lost 2 bases and 6 bases respectively, with 5 bases between them. The CDR3 extends over 12 amino acids. CDR3 in DNA: TGTGCCAGCAGTTTAGCATCCAATGAGCAGTTCTTC. As protein: CASSLASNEQFF.

The chain couples TRBV7-3 to TRBJ2-2, with 9 bases identical to TRBD2. Germline V CDR1 and CDR2: SGHTA, FQGTGA. Trimming at V came to 4 bases and at J to 1 base, leaving 4 bases not matched to a gene. This CDR3 is built from 16 residues. CDR3 sequence reads: CASSSRTSENTGELFF. CDR3 nucleotide sequence: TGTGCCAGCAGCTCCCGGACTAGCGAGAACACCGGGGAGCTGTTTTTT.

The chain has TRBV13 and TRBJ2-1; 11 bases line up with TRBD2. This CDR3 spans 17 amino acids. Trimming took 2 bases from V and 0 from J; bases not matched to a gene: 3. The V gene's germline CDR1 is PRHDT and CDR2 FYEKMQ (reference sequence). The DNA for the CDR3 is TGTGCCAGCAGCTTATTAGCGGGAGGGACCTCCTACAATGAGCAGTTCTTC. Translating it yields CASSLLAGGTSYNEQFF.

The gene calls are TRBV24-1 and TRBJ2-5; D possibly matches TRBD1 or TRBD2 (5 bases each). With 0 bases removed from V and 7 bases from J, the gap between germline ends came to 5 bases. Germline CDR1 reads KGHDR; CDR2 reads SFDVKD. This CDR3 comprises 12 residues. DNA of the CDR3: TGTGCCACCAGTGATTTGGGGGGGACCCAGTACTTC. Protein: CATSDLGGTQYF.

This clonotype was counted between two and nine times. The V call is TRBV2, the J call TRBJ1-3, with TRBD1 identical over 7 bases. Germline V lookup: CDR1 SNHLY, CDR2 FYNNEI. This CDR3 is 14 amino acids long. The J segment lost 0 bases and the V segment lost 7 bases, leaving 3 bases of the junction unmatched. The CDR3, as DNA: TGTGCCAGCACGACAGGGCGCTCTGGAAACACCATATATTTT. Translating gives CASTTGRSGNTIYF.

The rearrangement links TRBV19 to TRBJ2-3; perhaps TRBD2 as D (6 bases). The CDR3 consists of 16 residues. V was trimmed by 6 bases and J by 2 bases, leaving 18 bases between them. The germline gives CDR1 LNHDA, CDR2 SQIVND (reference sequence). The CDR3 spells CASSLVKTRLTDTQYF. For the CDR3, the DNA is TGTGCCAGTAGCCTCGTGAAGACTAGGCTCACAGATACGCAGTATTTT.

This clonotype was observed a handful of times. V usage is TRBV11-2 and J usage is TRBJ1-1; the D is unclear. Germline CDR1 SGHAT, CDR2 FQNNGV. With 0 bases removed from V and 3 bases from J, the gap between germline ends came to 14 bases. There are 16 residues in the CDR3. The CDR3 here is CASSLEGWSYYTEAFF. The DNA for the CDR3 is TGTGCCAGCAGCTTAGAAGGGTGGTCGTACTACACTGAAGCTTTCTTT.

This clonotype was detected a few times. V and J are TRBV7-9 and TRBJ1-4, with D possibly matching TRBD1 (5 bases). The ends were cut back, 0 bases at V and 5 bases at J, with 10 bases in the middle. This CDR3 has 15 residues. Germline-derived CDR1 and CDR2 are SEHNR and FQNEAQ (reference sequence). The CDR3 DNA reads TGTGCCAGCAGCTTAGCCCGGGACTTCAATGAAAAACTGTTTTTT. This codes for CASSLARDFNEKLFF.

This clonotype was seen only a few times. The chain combines TRBV28 with TRBJ1-1; 10 positions match TRBD1. The V gene end was trimmed by 6 bases and the J gene end by 5 bases; junction bases not matched to a gene: 12. This CDR3 is built from 16 residues. Per germline, CDR1 MDHEN and CDR2 SYDVKM. The CDR3 nucleotides are TGTGCCAGCAGGCCCCCGAGGACAGGGGGACGGACTGAAGCTTTCTTT. Translating gives CASRPPRTGGRTEAFF.

The chain has TRBV11-2 and TRBJ1-2; 10 nucleotides agree with TRBD1. The CDR3 is 14 residues long. Per the germline V gene, CDR1 is SGHAT and CDR2 is FQNNGV. J was trimmed by 10 bases and V by 3 bases; bases with no gene match: 8. The CDR3, as DNA: TGTGCCAGCAGCTTCGGGACAGGGGCCTTTGACTACACCTTC. This translates into CASSFGTGAFDYTF.

There are many counts of this clonotype. The J gene is TRBJ2-7, the V gene TRBV6-6; weak D call: TRBD2 (5 bases). The CDR3 has 13 residues. From germline, CDR1 is MNHNY and CDR2 SVGAGI (reference sequence). The V gene lost 4 bases and the J gene lost 2 bases, with 9 bases spanning the gap. This CDR3 is CASSSVRAYEQYF. The CDR3 DNA reads as TGTGCCAGCAGTTCGGTGCGGGCCTACGAGCAGTACTTC.

In this sample, this clonotype turned up a few times. The rearrangement joins TRBV4-1 to TRBJ1-1, with D perhaps matching TRBD1 (5 bases). The length of the CDR3 is 13 residues. CDR1 and CDR2 (germline): MGHRA, YSYEKL. V was cut by 4 bases and J by 2 bases, with 8 bases left in between. The CDR3 sequence: CASSRQGNTEAFF. The CDR3 DNA reads as TGCGCCAGCAGCCGGCAGGGAAACACTGAAGCTTTCTTT.

In its sample, this clonotype was seen once. The gene calls are TRBV27 and TRBJ2-2; 7 nucleotides align to TRBD1. The germline V gene encodes CDR1 MNHEY and CDR2 SMNVEV (reference sequence). With 3 bases clipped from V and 4 bases from J, the junction kept 8 bases outside the gene matches. The CDR3 contains 16 residues. CDR3 sequence (DNA): TGTGCCAGCAGTTTTGCAGGGGGATTGTTCACCGGGGAGCTGTTTTTT. Encoded protein: CASSFAGGLFTGELFF.

This chain uses TRBV7-8 with TRBJ2-3; D gene uncertain. The CDR3 spans 17 residues. The germline gives CDR1 SGHVS, CDR2 FQNEAQ. The V and J ends lost 2 bases and 2 bases respectively, with 17 bases between them. The CDR3 region is CASSLSHPSVDTDTQYF. CDR3 in DNA: TGTGCCAGCAGCTTATCCCACCCATCGGTGGACACAGATACGCAGTATTTT.

Only a few counts were recorded for this clonotype. The chain links TRBV15 to TRBJ2-7, with 10 bases aligning to TRBD1. The CDR3 has 14 residues. Germline assignment: CDR1 LNHNV and CDR2 YYDKDF (reference sequence). V shed 5 bases, J shed 7 bases, and the junction held 8 bases outside the gene matches. CDR3 sequence reads: CATSGTGVLWEQYF. DNA for the CDR3: TGTGCCACCAGCGGGACAGGGGTTTTATGGGAGCAGTACTTC.

This clonotype was seen repeatedly, ten times or more. The chain uses TRBV4-3 and TRBJ1-1, with 7 nucleotides matching TRBD1. Unmatched junction bases numbered 3, after V lost 2 bases and J lost 6 bases. The CDR3 sequence is 13 residues long. Germline V gives CDR1 LGHNA, CDR2 YSLEER. In DNA form, the CDR3 reads TGCGCCAGCAGCCAATTCAGGGGGTCTGAAGCTTTCTTT. Translating gives CASSQFRGSEAFF.

There are a few counts of this clonotype. The chain has TRBV20-1 and TRBJ2-2; 14 positions agree with TRBD2. CDR1 and CDR2 (germline): DFQATT, SNEGSKA (reference sequence). The CDR3 is 15 amino acids. Trimming removed 5 bases from V and 7 bases from J; junction bases left unmatched: 6. DNA for the CDR3: TGCAGTGCTGGGGGACTAGCGGGAGTTCTCGGGGAGCTGTTTTTT. It translates to CSAGGLAGVLGELFF.

The chain combines TRBV12-3 or TRBV12-4 with TRBJ1-2; 10 bases align to TRBD1. The ends lost 3 bases at V and 6 bases at J; junction bases unmatched: 13. The CDR3 length is 17 residues. CDR3 sequence reads: CASSLSAWTGGNNGYTF. CDR3 DNA sequence: TGTGCCAGCAGTTTGAGTGCCTGGACAGGGGGAAACAATGGCTACACCTTC.

The rearrangement links TRBV10-3 to TRBJ2-1; D might be TRBD2 (5 bases). This CDR3 has 15 amino acids. Germline V gives CDR1 ENHRY, CDR2 SYGVKD. Trimming left V 6 bases short and J 9 bases short, with 21 bases between. CDR3 nucleotide sequence: TGTGCCATCAGAGAGGTTCAAGCCCCCGAGGGTGAGCAGTTCTTC. It translates to CAIREVQAPEGEQFF.

There are a few counts of this clonotype. V usage is TRBV7-6 and J usage is TRBJ2-5; 11 bases are shared with TRBD2. The CDR3 is 16 residues long. CDR1 is SGHVS and CDR2 is FNYEAQ in the germline V gene. J was trimmed by 3 bases and V by 5 bases; bases with no gene match: 8. CDR3 coding DNA: TGTGCCAGCAGCCCCGGACCGGGACTAGCGGAAGAGACCCAGTACTTC. Encoded protein: CASSPGPGLAEETQYF.